Listed below are T cell receptor beta chains from one sample, sequenced in a study of T cell changes during pregnancy in multiple sclerosis. Here immunoSEQ multiplex PCR was the method, and the copy in TCRdb shows in-frame clones only, minus some. The sample lists approximately 13,000 clones; around 88% were seen once. The sample was CD8+ T cells from peripheral blood mononuclear cells, taken in the second trimester of pregnancy. All receptors come from a female donor in good health, enrolled as a control in a pregnancy study. The conserved cysteine and the conserved F or W are not part of the CDR3 here.

V,CDR3
TRBV14,ASSQAGNSPLH
TRBV11-2,ASSLEISAYSPQY
TRBV30,AWSPTGYGYT
TRBV16,ASSHRERWGNEQF
TRBV7-9,ASSSSGGADTQY
TRBV5-4,ASSFSAGELF
TRBV9,ASSAEGLAGGQY
TRBV19,ASSPVVASDEQF
TRBV7-8,ASTPGWTGAYEQY
TRBV11-2,ASSLVDRGDEQF
TRBV6-4,ASSEGSGRPTDTQY
TRBV27,ASSSPGLSYEQY
TRBV6-6,ASRRQGRYEQY
TRBV4-1,ASSQDKDRTMTDQPQH
TRBV19,ASSILPGVHQPQH
TRBV18,ASSGGEGVGYT
TRBV7-3,ASSPGIRQKAF
TRBV11-2,ASSQGGHQPQH
TRBV29-1,SVESPGGRNEQY
TRBV19,ASSIGLYNEQF
TRBV5-6,ASSLGLAGELNEQF
TRBV27,ASSPEPGLGYEQY
TRBV19,ASSISTGGYGYT
TRBV6-1,ASSDQRGGNEKLF
TRBV6-5,ASSYSTAGGAF
TRBV27,ASSPQGPLVVNEQF
TRBV4-1,ASSQETGLASEQY
TRBV27,ASTSLAGTGGYEQY
TRBV23-1,ASSHDPGQTFTGELF
TRBV6-4,ASSAGAGVRDTQY
TRBV4-3,ASSQRLAESYEQY
TRBV5-1,ASSLEQQNTEAF
TRBV7-8,ASLSGQGAYEQY
TRBV10-3,AISARVRDVYNEQF
TRBV29-1,SVWTGHEQF
TRBV2,ASKDRGGNQPQH
TRBV30,AWTSGIDYGYT
TRBV6-4,ASSDTDNNEQF